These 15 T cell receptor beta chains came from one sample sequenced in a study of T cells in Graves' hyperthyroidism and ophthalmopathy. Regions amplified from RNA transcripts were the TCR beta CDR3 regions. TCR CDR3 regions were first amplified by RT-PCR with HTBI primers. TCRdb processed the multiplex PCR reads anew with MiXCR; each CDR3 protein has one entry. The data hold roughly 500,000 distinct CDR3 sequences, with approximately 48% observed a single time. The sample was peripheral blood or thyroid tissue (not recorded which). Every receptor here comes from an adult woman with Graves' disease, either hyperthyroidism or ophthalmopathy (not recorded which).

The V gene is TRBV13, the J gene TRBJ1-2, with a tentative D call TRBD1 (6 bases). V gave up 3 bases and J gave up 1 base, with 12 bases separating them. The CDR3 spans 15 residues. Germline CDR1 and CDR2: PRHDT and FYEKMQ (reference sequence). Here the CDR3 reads CASSFGGAVNYGYTF. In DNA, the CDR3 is TGTGCCAGCAGCTTCGGGGGGGCCGTTAACTATGGCTACACCTTC.

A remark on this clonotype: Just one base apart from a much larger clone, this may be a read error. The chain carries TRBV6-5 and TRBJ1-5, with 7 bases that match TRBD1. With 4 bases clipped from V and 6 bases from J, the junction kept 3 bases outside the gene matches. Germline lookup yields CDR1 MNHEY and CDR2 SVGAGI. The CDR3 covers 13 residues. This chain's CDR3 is CASSSGGFQPQHF. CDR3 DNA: TGTGCCAGCAGTTCAGGGGGTTTTCAGCCCCAGCATTTT.

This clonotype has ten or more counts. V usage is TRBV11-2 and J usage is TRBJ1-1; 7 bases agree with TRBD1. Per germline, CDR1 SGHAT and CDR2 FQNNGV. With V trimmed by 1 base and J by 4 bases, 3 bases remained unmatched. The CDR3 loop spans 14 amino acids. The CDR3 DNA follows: TGTGCCAGCAGCTTAGTACCAGGGGGCACTGAAGCTTTCTTT. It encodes CASSLVPGGTEAFF.

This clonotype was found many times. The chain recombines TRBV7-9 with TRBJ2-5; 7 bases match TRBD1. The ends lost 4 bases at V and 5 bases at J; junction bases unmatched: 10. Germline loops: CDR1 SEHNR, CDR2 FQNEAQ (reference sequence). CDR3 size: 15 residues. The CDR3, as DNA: TGTGCCAGCAGCTCCATACAGGGGTTTGGTGAGACCCAGTACTTC. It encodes CASSSIQGFGETQYF. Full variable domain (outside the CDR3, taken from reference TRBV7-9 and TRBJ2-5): DTGVSQNPRHKITKRGQNVTFRCDPISEHNRLYWYRQTLGQGPEFLTYFQNEAQLEKSRLLSDRFSAERPKGSFSTLEIQRTEQGDSAMYLCASSSIQGFGETQYFGPGTRLLVL.

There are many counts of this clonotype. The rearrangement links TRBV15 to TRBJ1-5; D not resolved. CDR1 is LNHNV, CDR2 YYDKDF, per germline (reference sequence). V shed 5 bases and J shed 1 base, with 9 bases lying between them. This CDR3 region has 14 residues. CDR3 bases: TGTGCCACCAGCCAGTTAATAAGCAATCAGCCCCAGCATTTT. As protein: CATSQLISNQPQHF.

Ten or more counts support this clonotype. For the CDR3, the DNA is TGTGCCACCCGACAGGGAACGGATGGCTACACCTTC. It yields the protein CATRQGTDGYTF. V gene TRBV10-3 combines with J gene TRBJ1-2; 7 nucleotides agree with TRBD1. The ends lost 10 bases at V and 6 bases at J; junction bases unmatched: 8. Germline V CDR1 and CDR2: ENHRY, SYGVKD. This CDR3 is built from 12 residues.

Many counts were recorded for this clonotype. The CDR3 DNA reads TGCAGTGAGAGGATTAACACTGAAGCTTTCTTT. Its translation: CSERINTEAFF. This rearrangement joins TRBV20-1 to TRBJ1-1; D not resolved. The germline CDR1 and CDR2 sequences are DFQATT and SNEGSKA (reference sequence). V gave up 7 bases and J gave up 2 bases, with 8 bases separating them. CDR3 length: 11 amino acids.

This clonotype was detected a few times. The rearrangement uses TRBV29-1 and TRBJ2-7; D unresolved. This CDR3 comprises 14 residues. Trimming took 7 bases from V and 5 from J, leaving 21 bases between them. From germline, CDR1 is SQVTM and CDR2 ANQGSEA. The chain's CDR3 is CSAGFSTASNEQYF. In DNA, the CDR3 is TGCAGCGCTGGATTTTCGACCGCATCCAACGAGCAGTACTTC.

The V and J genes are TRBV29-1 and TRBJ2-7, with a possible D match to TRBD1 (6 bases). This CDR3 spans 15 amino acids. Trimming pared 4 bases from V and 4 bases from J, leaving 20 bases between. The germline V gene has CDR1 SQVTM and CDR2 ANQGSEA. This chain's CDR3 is CSVVSRGGTVYEQYF. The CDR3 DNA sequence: TGCAGCGTTGTAAGTAGAGGGGGAACAGTGTACGAGCAGTACTTC.

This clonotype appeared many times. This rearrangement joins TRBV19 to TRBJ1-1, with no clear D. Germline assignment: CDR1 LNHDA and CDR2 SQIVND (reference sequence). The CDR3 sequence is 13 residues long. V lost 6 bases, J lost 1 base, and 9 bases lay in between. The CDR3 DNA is TGTGCCAGTAGAGGCAGACGGAACACTGAAGCTTTCTTT. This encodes CASRGRRNTEAFF.

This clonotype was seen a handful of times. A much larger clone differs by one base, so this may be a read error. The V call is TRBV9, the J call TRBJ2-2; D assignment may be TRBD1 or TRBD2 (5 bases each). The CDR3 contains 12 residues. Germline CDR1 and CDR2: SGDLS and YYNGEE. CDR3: CASRKGTGEPFF. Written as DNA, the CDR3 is TGTGCCAGCAGAAAGGGGACCGGGGAGCCGTTTTTT.

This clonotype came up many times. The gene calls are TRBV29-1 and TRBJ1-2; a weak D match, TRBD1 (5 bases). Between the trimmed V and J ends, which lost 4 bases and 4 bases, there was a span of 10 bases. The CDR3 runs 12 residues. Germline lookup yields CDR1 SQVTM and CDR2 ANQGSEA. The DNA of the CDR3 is TGCAGCGTTGGGGGCATCGGCTATGGCTACACCTTC. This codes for CSVGGIGYGYTF.

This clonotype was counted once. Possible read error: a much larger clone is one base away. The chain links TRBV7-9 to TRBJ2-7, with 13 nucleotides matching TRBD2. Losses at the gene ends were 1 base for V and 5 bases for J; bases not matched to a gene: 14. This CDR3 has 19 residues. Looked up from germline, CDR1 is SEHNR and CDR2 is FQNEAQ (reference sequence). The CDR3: CASSLGLGRTSGSHDEQYF. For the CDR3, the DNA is TGTGCCAGCAGCTTAGGACTCGGGCGGACTAGCGGGAGTCACGACGAGCAGTACTTC.

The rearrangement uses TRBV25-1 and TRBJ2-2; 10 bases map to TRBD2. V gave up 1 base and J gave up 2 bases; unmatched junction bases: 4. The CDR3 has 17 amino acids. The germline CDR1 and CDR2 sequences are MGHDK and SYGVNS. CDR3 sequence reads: CASSESRLAGNTGELFF. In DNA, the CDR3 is TGTGCCAGCAGTGAATCAAGACTAGCGGGTAACACCGGGGAGCTGTTTTTT.

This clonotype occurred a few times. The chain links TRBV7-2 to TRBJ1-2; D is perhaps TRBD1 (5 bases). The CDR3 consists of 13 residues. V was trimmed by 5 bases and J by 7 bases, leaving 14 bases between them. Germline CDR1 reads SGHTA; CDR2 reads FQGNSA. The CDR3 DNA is TGTGCCAGCAGCGCGACAGATAGCATTGGCTACACCTTC. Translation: CASSATDSIGYTF.